These 13 T cell receptor beta chains were sequenced from one sample in a study of human T cells and chemical hapten exposure. One entry per CDR3 protein results from TCRdb running MiXCR on the RACE reads. The repertoire consists of 70,000 to 95,000 distinct CDR3 sequences, with around 9.4% occurring once and the leading ten covering 1.7%. Time point here: healthy volunteer bleed at 6 weeks. The study extracted total RNA from unfractionated whole blood. Sample: whole blood. Receptors were obtained from a female donor in good health. Some clones in this sample may be carry-over from other donors' samples.

This sequence joins TRBV6-1 and TRBJ1-2, with unresolved D. CDR3 size: 14 residues. The germline gives CDR1 MNHNS, CDR2 SASEGT. Trimming cost V 1 base and J 0 bases, with 6 bases left between them. The CDR3, as DNA: TGTGCCAGCAGTGAAGGGGTAGCTAACTATGGCTACACCTTC. Protein sequence: CASSEGVANYGYTF.

This clonotype was picked up many times. J is TRBJ2-2 and V is TRBV7-3; D may be TRBD1 or TRBD2 (5 bases each). CDR1 and CDR2 from the germline V gene are SGHTA and FQGTGA. Trimming took off 1 base at V and 1 base at J, with 13 bases between the two ends. The CDR3 consists of 17 residues. CDR3 sequence: CASSLKVGRRNTGELFF. The CDR3 DNA reads as TGTGCCAGCAGCTTAAAGGTGGGACGGAGGAACACCGGGGAGCTGTTTTTT. The whole variable domain, remainder taken from reference TRBV7-3 and TRBJ2-2, is GAGVSQTPSNKVTEKGKYVELRCDPISGHTALYWYRQSLGQGPEFLIYFQGTGAADDSGLPNDRFFAVRPEGSVSTLKIQRTERGDSAVYLCASSLKVGRRNTGELFFGEGSRLTVL.

This clonotype showed up many times. This chain connects TRBV6-2 or TRBV6-3 to TRBJ1-5, with TRBD1 matching over 9 bases. The CDR3 is made up of 16 amino acids. The J segment lost 6 bases and the V segment lost 5 bases, leaving 11 bases of the junction unmatched. The germline gives CDR1 MNHEY, CDR2 SVGEGT. CDR3 region: CASSNNRGLTRQPQHF. The DNA of the CDR3 is TGTGCCAGCAGTAACAACAGGGGGCTGACTCGTCAGCCCCAGCATTTT.

Many counts were recorded for this clonotype. The chain links TRBV7-9 to TRBJ2-3; D ambiguous. With 1 base removed from V and 0 bases from J, the gap between germline ends came to 5 bases. In germline, CDR1 is SEHNR, CDR2 FQNEAQ (reference sequence). The CDR3 sequence is 14 residues long. This chain's CDR3 is CASSLGLSTDTQYF. The CDR3 region has the DNA TGTGCCAGCAGCTTAGGACTTAGCACAGATACGCAGTATTTT.

A remark on this clonotype: An end of the junction differs from the germline gene, which may be a read error. The V and J genes are TRBV14 and TRBJ1-2; maybe TRBD1 (5 bases). The CDR3 loop spans 16 amino acids. The germline CDR1 and CDR2 sequences are SGHDN and FVKESK. The CDR3 loop is CASSPLRIRDLYGYSF. For the CDR3, the DNA is TGTGCCAGCAGCCCCCTTAGGATCAGGGATCTCTATGGCTACTCCTTC.

This clonotype showed up many times. The chain employs TRBV7-9 and TRBJ1-4, with D perhaps TRBD1 (5 bases). Germline V gene sequence: CDR1 SEHNR, CDR2 FQNEAQ (reference sequence). Trimming shortened V by 6 bases and J by 5 bases, and 13 bases separated the two germline ends. CDR3 size: 14 residues. The CDR3 loop is CASSSRQTNEKLFF. The CDR3 coding sequence is TGTGCCAGCAGTTCTCGACAGACAAATGAAAAACTGTTTTTT.

This clonotype was counted at least ten times. The J gene is TRBJ1-2, the V gene TRBV27; D is possibly TRBD1 (5 bases). V lost 1 base and J 2 bases, leaving 20 bases between the germline ends. This CDR3 contains 18 residues. Germline V gene data show CDR1 as MNHEY and CDR2 as SMNVEV (reference sequence). The CDR3 here is CASSLLGVSRGQNYGYTF. The CDR3 DNA follows: TGTGCCAGCAGTTTATTAGGCGTGAGTCGTGGACAAAACTATGGCTACACCTTC.

The CDR3 spells CASSMGSGPGEQFF. The CDR3 region has the DNA TGTGCCAGTAGTATGGGGAGCGGTCCAGGAGAGCAGTTCTTC. The genes are TRBV19 and TRBJ2-1; D perhaps matches TRBD2 (5 bases). V lost 3 bases to trimming and J lost 10 bases, with 16 bases between them. Germline assignment: CDR1 LNHDA and CDR2 SQIVND (reference sequence). CDR3 length equals 14 residues.

This clonotype was recorded at least ten times. The chain links TRBV2 to TRBJ2-7; no definite D call. Looked up from germline, CDR1 is SNHLY and CDR2 is FYNNEI. V was pared by 8 bases and J by 6 bases, with 11 bases between. CDR3 length: 11 residues. CDR3 DNA: TGTGCCAGCGTTGGTCCAGCCGAGCAGTACTTC. This encodes CASVGPAEQYF.

This clonotype was found many times. The rearrangement joins TRBV7-6 to TRBJ2-1, with TRBD2 identical over 10 bases. Germline CDR1 SGHVS, CDR2 FNYEAQ. V was clipped by 6 bases and J by 10 bases; unmatched bases: 12. This CDR3 has 15 residues. The CDR3 reads CASRVAGGTLGEQFF. CDR3 sequence (DNA): TGTGCCAGCAGGGTAGCGGGGGGCACCCTTGGGGAGCAGTTCTTC.

This clonotype appeared many times. This rearrangement joins TRBV7-9 to TRBJ2-1; 12 positions match TRBD2. From germline, CDR1 is SEHNR and CDR2 FQNEAQ (reference sequence). Trimming cost V 5 bases and J 0 bases; bases outside gene matches: 11. The CDR3 has 19 amino acids. CDR3 region: CASSPRLAGVSSSYNEQFF. CDR3 coding DNA: TGTGCCAGCAGCCCCAGACTAGCGGGGGTCTCGAGCTCCTACAATGAGCAGTTCTTC.

This clonotype was observed a few times. The rearrangement links TRBV12-3 or TRBV12-4 to TRBJ1-2; D gene unclear. CDR3 length: 14 residues. V lost 2 bases and J 5 bases, leaving 12 bases between the germline ends. The CDR3 sequence is CASSLSLGFYGYTF. The CDR3 DNA reads TGTGCCAGCAGTTTATCTTTAGGCTTTTATGGCTACACCTTC.

This clonotype has more than one count but fewer than ten. This chain connects TRBV12-3 or TRBV12-4 to TRBJ1-2; D gene ambiguous. Trimming shortened V by 0 bases and J by 7 bases, and 12 bases separated the two germline ends. The CDR3 contains 14 residues. CDR3 nucleotides: TGTGCCAGCAGTTTAGCGACGGCCCCCCTTGGCTACACCTTC. This encodes CASSLATAPLGYTF.